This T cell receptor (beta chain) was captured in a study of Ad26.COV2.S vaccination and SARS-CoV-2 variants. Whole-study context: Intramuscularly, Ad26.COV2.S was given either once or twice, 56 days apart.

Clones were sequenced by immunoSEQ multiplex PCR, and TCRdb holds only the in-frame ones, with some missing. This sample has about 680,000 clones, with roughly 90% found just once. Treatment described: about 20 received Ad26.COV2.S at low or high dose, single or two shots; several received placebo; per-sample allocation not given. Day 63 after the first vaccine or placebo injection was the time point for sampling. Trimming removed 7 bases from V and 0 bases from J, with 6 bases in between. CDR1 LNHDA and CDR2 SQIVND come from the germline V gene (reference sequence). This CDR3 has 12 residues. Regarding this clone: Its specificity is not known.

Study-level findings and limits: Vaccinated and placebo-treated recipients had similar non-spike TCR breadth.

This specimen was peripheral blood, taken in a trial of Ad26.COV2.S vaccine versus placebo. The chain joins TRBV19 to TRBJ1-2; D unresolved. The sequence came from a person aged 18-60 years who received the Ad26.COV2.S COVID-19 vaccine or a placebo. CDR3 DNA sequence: TGTGCCAGTAAGCGTCCTAACTATGGCTACACCTTC. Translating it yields CASKRPNYGYTF.